This TCR beta chain was recovered during a study of T cell responses to AZD1222 COVID-19 vaccine. As for the study in general: Analysis merged second doses at about 4 or about 12 weeks. Study-wide results and caveats: Clonal diversity was possibly underestimated; the donors were predominantly white British and more often female. Without day 14 samples, only post-peak T cell repertoires were studied.

The CDR3 is made up of 14 amino acids. Germline CDR1 SGHTA, CDR2 FQGTGA. The junction had 8 bases not matched to a gene; V was cut back by 5 bases and J by 5 bases. The assay was immunoSEQ multiplex PCR, and TCRdb's table has in-frame clones only and misses some. The sample consists of about 99,000 clones, about 88% of them appearing once. This clone was counted a few times. As yet, its antigen is unknown. The TCR sequence derives from an adult in good health. Sequencing used peripheral blood, obtained on day 0 of AZD1222 vaccination. V usage is TRBV7-3 and J usage is TRBJ2-7, with 8 bases that match TRBD2. DNA of the CDR3: TGTGCCAGCAGCCCGCGGGGGGCCAGCGACGAGCAGTACTTC. Protein product: CASSPRGASDEQYF.